This is a list of T cell receptor beta chains from one sample in a study of long-term antiretroviral therapy in people with HIV. Measured with immunoSEQ multiplex PCR; TCRdb has only the in-frame clones, and not every one. The table lists 20,000 to 25,000 clones, around 83% of them singletons, with about 6% in the top ten. The material sequenced was unsorted PBMCs, taken 0.2 years after starting antiretroviral therapy. Every receptor here comes from a woman in her 30s with HIV. Both conserved end residues are part of each CDR3. Fields, in order: clone size, J gene, CDR3 length, D gene, V gene, CDR3 protein, CDR3 DNA. The D gene is left open where the match is weak. Some rows mark clone size as missing; the rest say once, few, many or name a class of expanded clone.

once TRBJ1-1 14 . TRBV5-1 CASSLDSWGTEAFF TGCGCCAGCAGCTTGGATTCTTGGGGAACTGAAGCTTTCTTT
few TRBJ1-2 14 TRBD1 TRBV28 CASRDRGHIYGYTF TGTGCCAGCAGGGACAGGGGACATATCTATGGCTACACCTTC
. TRBJ2-3 15 . TRBV30 CAWSVLLADTDTQYF TGTGCCTGGAGTGTACTGTTGGCAGACACAGATACGCAGTATTTT
. TRBJ2-1 17 TRBD1 TRBV27 CASSRVVSGGLRNEQFF TGTGCCAGCAGTAGGGTCGTGTCAGGGGGATTAAGAAATGAGCAGTTCTTC
. TRBJ2-4 11 . TRBV6-5 CASSYGNIQYF TGTGCCAGCAGTTACGGAAACATTCAGTACTTC
. TRBJ1-1 17 . TRBV11-2 CASSLEGLSAANTEAFF TGTGCCAGCAGCTTAGAGGGCCTAAGTGCGGCGAACACTGAAGCTTTCTTT
once TRBJ2-1 15 TRBD2 TRBV7-3 CASSLRAGGRNEQFF TGTGCCAGCAGCTTAAGGGCGGGGGGCCGCAATGAGCAGTTCTTC
. TRBJ1-4 13 . TRBV6-1 CASSEGLAEKLFF TGTGCCAGCAGTGAGGGGTTAGCAGAAAAACTGTTTTTT
. TRBJ1-1 14 TRBD1 TRBV6-1 CASSEPGGVTEAFF TGTGCCAGCAGTGAACCAGGGGGAGTCACTGAAGCTTTCTTT
. TRBJ1-2 16 . TRBV14 CASSQDPLWDGYGYTF TGTGCCAGCAGCCAAGATCCGCTATGGGACGGGTATGGCTACACCTTC
. TRBJ1-3 13 . TRBV6-1 CASRDALDLTIYF TGTGCCAGCAGGGACGCACTTGATCTCACCATATATTTT
. TRBJ2-5 14 TRBD1 TRBV2 CASSEDRGRETQYF TGTGCCAGCAGTGAAGACAGGGGGCGTGAGACCCAGTACTTC
. TRBJ2-2 15 TRBD1 TRBV2 CASSENRGDTGELFF TGTGCCAGCAGTGAAAACAGGGGAGACACCGGGGAGCTGTTTTTT
. TRBJ1-5 13 . TRBV29-1 CSVCTGSNQPQHF TGCAGCGTTTGCACAGGTAGCAATCAGCCCCAGCATTTT
. TRBJ2-5 13 TRBD2 TRBV30 CAWSQAGRETQYF TGTGCCTGGAGTCAAGCGGGGAGAGAGACCCAGTACTTC
few TRBJ1-2 14 . TRBV19 CASRKSGPSDGYTF TGTGCCAGTAGAAAATCCGGACCTTCGGATGGCTACACCTTC
. TRBJ1-6 17 . TRBV27 CASSPRGSRTYNSPLHF TGTGCCAGCAGTCCCAGAGGGAGCCGAACCTATAATTCACCCCTCCACTTT
. TRBJ1-1 18 TRBD1 TRBV7-9 CASSALPVQGARFTEAFF TGTGCCAGCAGCGCCCTCCCCGTGCAGGGGGCCCGGTTCACTGAAGCTTTCTTT
once TRBJ2-1 15 . TRBV7-4 CASSFLMAIYNEQFF TGTGCCAGCAGCTTCCTAATGGCTATCTACAATGAGCAGTTCTTC
. TRBJ1-3 17 . TRBV6-1 CASSEVLTGDSGNTIYF TGTGCCAGCAGTGAAGTGTTGACAGGCGACTCTGGAAACACCATATATTTT
. TRBJ1-5 13 . TRBV2 CASSDRGNQPQHF TGTGCCAGCAGTGACAGGGGTAATCAGCCCCAGCATTTT
. TRBJ2-2 13 . TRBV19 CASSAGTSGELFF TGTGCCAGTAGTGCCGGGACATCCGGGGAGCTGTTTTTT
. TRBJ1-2 16 . TRBV19 CASAFEPGQPGNGYTF TGTGCCAGTGCCTTTGAACCCGGACAGCCGGGTAATGGCTACACCTTC
. TRBJ2-2 14 . TRBV5-1 CASSQGSNTGELFF TGCGCCAGCAGCCAGGGGTCGAACACCGGGGAGCTGTTTTTT
few TRBJ2-1 16 TRBD2 TRBV27 CASSPLGLADYNEQFF TGTGCCAGCAGTCCGTTGGGACTAGCGGACTACAATGAGCAGTTCTTC
. TRBJ1-2 16 TRBD1 TRBV6-6 CASSYSGTGGYDGYTF TGTGCCAGCAGTTACTCAGGGACAGGGGGCTACGATGGCTACACCTTC
. TRBJ1-5 13 . TRBV6-5 CASTHPGLRTQHF TGTGCCAGCACTCACCCCGGCCTTAGGACCCAGCATTTT
. TRBJ2-3 16 . TRBV9 CASSGWDPKSTDTQYF TGTGCCAGCAGCGGATGGGACCCGAAGAGCACAGATACGCAGTATTTT
once TRBJ2-2 13 . TRBV29-1 CSVQYVGTGELFF TGCAGCGTTCAGTATGTGGGTACCGGGGAGCTGTTTTTT
. TRBJ1-6 12 TRBD1 TRBV7-8 CATRTGWSPLHF TGTGCCACCCGGACAGGGTGGTCACCCCTCCACTTT
. TRBJ2-3 13 . TRBV29-1 CSVERDGGDTQYF TGCAGCGTTGAACGGGATGGGGGGGATACGCAGTATTTT
once TRBJ2-5 16 . TRBV11-1 CASSLAPGTEVETQYF TGTGCCAGCAGCTTAGCCCCCGGGACGGAGGTGGAGACCCAGTACTTC
once TRBJ2-3 15 . TRBV15 CATSRNRVPPDTQYF TGTGCCACCAGCAGGAACAGGGTCCCCCCAGATACGCAGTATTTT
. TRBJ2-1 15 . TRBV30 CAWSSPPGGANEQFF TGTGCCTGGAGTTCTCCCCCCGGAGGTGCCAATGAGCAGTTCTTC
. TRBJ2-3 15 TRBD2 TRBV7-9 CASSLGTSGGNTQYF TGTGCCAGCAGCTTAGGGACTAGCGGGGGGAATACGCAGTATTTT
. TRBJ1-2 14 . TRBV6-5 CASRPPTDNYGYTF TGTGCCAGCAGACCGCCGACGGACAACTATGGCTACACCTTC
. TRBJ1-2 11 . TRBV6-6 CASSYLDGYTF TGTGCCAGCAGTTACCTTGACGGCTACACCTTC
few TRBJ1-6 14 . TRBV19 CASSIGQFPSPLHF TGTGCCAGTAGCATCGGGCAGTTTCCTTCACCCCTCCACTTT
. TRBJ1-3 16 . TRBV19 CASIVSGSGSGNTIYF TGTGCCAGTATAGTGTCCGGGTCGGGCTCTGGAAACACCATATATTTT
. TRBJ2-2 15 . TRBV5-6 CASSSTRDLAGELFF TGTGCCAGCAGCTCCACCAGGGATTTGGCCGGGGAGCTGTTTTTT
. TRBJ1-5 14 TRBD1 TRBV27 CASSTGTGKQPQHF TGTGCCAGCAGTACTGGGACAGGGAAGCAGCCCCAGCATTTT
. TRBJ1-4 15 . TRBV5-1 CASSAAGRGNEKLFF TGCGCCAGCAGCGCCGCAGGGAGGGGTAATGAAAAACTGTTTTTT
. TRBJ1-3 14 . TRBV7-6 CASSLARSGTTIYF TGTGCCAGCAGCTTAGCGCGCTCAGGGACCACCATATATTTT
. TRBJ1-3 14 . TRBV11-2 CASSLGPGGNTIYF TGTGCCAGCAGCTTGGGGCCCGGTGGAAACACCATATATTTT
. TRBJ1-6 15 TRBD1 TRBV18 CASSPGGGTASPLHF TGTGCCAGCTCCCCAGGGGGTGGGACAGCTTCACCCCTCCACTTT
few TRBJ2-5 13 . TRBV5-6 CASSLTNEETQYF TGTGCCAGCAGCTTGACAAACGAAGAGACCCAGTACTTC
. TRBJ2-7 11 . TRBV11-1 CASSLTPQQYF TGTGCCAGCAGCTTGACCCCCCAGCAGTACTTC
. TRBJ2-1 15 TRBD2 TRBV7-9 CASSLEAGGHNEQFF TGTGCCAGCAGCTTAGAGGCGGGGGGGCACAATGAGCAGTTCTTC
. TRBJ1-2 16 . TRBV6-6 CASSYPEGRGDYGYTF TGTGCCAGCAGTTACCCCGAGGGGAGGGGGGATTATGGCTACACCTTC
few TRBJ2-7 13 TRBD1 TRBV29-1 CSVRTGTGGEQYF TGCAGCGTTCGGACAGGGACTGGCGGCGAGCAGTACTTC
few TRBJ1-2 13 . TRBV7-9 CASSPTDPYGYTF TGTGCCAGCAGCCCGACAGACCCCTATGGCTACACCTTC
. TRBJ1-1 12 . TRBV7-9 CASSLTVVEAFF TGTGCCAGCAGCTTAACAGTTGTTGAAGCTTTCTTT
. TRBJ1-5 13 TRBD1 TRBV6-5 CASQTGGNQPQHF TGTGCCAGCCAGACAGGGGGCAATCAGCCCCAGCATTTT